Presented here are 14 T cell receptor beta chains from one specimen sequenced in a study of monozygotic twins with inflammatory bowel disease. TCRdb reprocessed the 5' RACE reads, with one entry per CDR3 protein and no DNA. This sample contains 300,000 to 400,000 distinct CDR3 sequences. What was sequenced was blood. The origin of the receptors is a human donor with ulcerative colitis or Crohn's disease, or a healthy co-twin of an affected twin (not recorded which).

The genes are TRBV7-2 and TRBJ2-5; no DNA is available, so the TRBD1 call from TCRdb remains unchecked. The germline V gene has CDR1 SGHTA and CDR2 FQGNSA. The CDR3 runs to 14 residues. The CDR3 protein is CASSFNGGKETQYF.

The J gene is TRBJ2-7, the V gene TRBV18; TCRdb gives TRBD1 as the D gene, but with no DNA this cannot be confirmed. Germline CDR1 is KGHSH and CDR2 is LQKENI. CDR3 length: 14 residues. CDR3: CATAGQGASYEQYF. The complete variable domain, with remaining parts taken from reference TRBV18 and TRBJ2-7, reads NAGVMQNPRHLVRRRGQEARLRCSPMKGHSHVYWYRQLPEEGLKFMVYLQKENIIDESGMPKERFSAEFPKEGPSILRIQQVVRGDSAAYFCATAGQGASYEQYFGPGTRLTVT.

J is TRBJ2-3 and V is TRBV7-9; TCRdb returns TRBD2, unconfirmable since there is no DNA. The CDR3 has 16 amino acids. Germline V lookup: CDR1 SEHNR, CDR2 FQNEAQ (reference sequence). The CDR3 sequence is CASSLMGTSGTDTQYF.

CDR3 amino acids: CSAGTRLLETQYF. The gene calls are TRBV29-1 and TRBJ2-5; TCRdb's D gene call, TRBD2, goes unchecked for lack of DNA. This CDR3 is built from 13 residues. Germline V gene sequence: CDR1 SQVTM, CDR2 ANQGSEA.

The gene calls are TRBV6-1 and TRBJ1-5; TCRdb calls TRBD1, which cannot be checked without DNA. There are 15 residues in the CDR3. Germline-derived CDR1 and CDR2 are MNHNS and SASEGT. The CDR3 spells CASSQPTGSNQPQHF.

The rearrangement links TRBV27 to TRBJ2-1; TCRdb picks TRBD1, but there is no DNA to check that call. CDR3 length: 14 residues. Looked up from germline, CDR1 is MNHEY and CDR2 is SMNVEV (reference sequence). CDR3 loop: CASSPLGERNEQFF.

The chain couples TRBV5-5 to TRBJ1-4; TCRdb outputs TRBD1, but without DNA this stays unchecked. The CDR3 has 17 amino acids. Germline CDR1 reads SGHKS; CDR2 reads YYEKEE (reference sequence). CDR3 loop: CASSFGALTGVNEKLFF.

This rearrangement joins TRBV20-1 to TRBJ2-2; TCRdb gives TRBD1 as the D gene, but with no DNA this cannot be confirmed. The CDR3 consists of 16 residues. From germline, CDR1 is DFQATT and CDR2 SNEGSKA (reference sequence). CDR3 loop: CSARDFRGTDTGELFF.

The CDR3 reads CASSYSGVSQETQYF. The chain links TRBV6-5 to TRBJ2-5; TCRdb's D call of TRBD1 is untestable without DNA. The CDR3 covers 15 residues. The germline V gene encodes CDR1 MNHEY and CDR2 SVGAGI.

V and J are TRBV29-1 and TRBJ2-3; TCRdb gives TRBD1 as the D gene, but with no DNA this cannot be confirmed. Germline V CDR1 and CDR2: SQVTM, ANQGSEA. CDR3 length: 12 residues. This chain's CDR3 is CSVWGITDTQYF.

CDR3 residues: CASSRMDQGDEKLFF. V is TRBV18 and J is TRBJ1-4; TCRdb lists TRBD1, though no DNA is available to test this call. Germline values: CDR1 KGHSH, CDR2 LQKENI. CDR3 length: 15 amino acids.

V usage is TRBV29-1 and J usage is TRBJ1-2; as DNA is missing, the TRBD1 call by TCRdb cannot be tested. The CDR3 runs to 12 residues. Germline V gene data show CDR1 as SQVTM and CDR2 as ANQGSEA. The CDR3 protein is CSVRQGSYGYTF.

The CDR3 protein is CASRLTGGTGTEAFF. The J gene is TRBJ1-1, the V gene TRBV2; there is no DNA to check the TCRdb D call of TRBD1. Germline values: CDR1 SNHLY, CDR2 FYNNEI. The CDR3 covers 15 residues.

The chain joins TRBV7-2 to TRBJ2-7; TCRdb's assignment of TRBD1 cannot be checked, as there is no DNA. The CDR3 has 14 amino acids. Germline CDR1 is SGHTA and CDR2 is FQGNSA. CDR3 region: CASSFGQGDYEQYF.